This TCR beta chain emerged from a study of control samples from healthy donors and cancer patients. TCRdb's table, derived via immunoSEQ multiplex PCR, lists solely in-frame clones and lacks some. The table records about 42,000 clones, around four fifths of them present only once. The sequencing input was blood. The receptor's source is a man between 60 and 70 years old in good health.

In nucleotides, the CDR3 is TGTGCCAGCAGCTTTGCAGGGTACACTAATGAAAAACTGTTTTTT. The encoded protein is CASSFAGYTNEKLFF. The chain employs TRBV5-6 and TRBJ1-4; D is possibly TRBD1 (5 bases). The CDR3 spans 15 residues. Germline loops: CDR1 SGHDT, CDR2 YYEEEE. The V end lost 2 bases, the J end lost 2 bases, and 10 bases lay between the germline ends.